Listed here are 10 T cell receptor beta chains from one sample, sequenced in a study of shared clonotypes between healthy human individuals. Method: immunoSEQ multiplex PCR; TCRdb's copy keeps in-frame clones and lacks some. Of 1.6 million or so clones detected, approximately 98.5% appear once; the ten largest clones hold about 0.34%. Sequenced material: naive CD4+ T cells sorted from blood. Sample subset: CD45RA+ positively selected. Receptors originate from a man in his thirties or forties in good health.

The J gene is TRBJ2-3, the V gene TRBV2; perhaps D is TRBD1 or TRBD2 (5 bases each). Germline V gene sequence: CDR1 SNHLY, CDR2 FYNNEI. The CDR3 extends over 14 amino acids. The V and J ends lost 3 bases and 5 bases respectively, with 12 bases between them. Written as DNA, the CDR3 is TGTGCCAGCAGTGAGAGGGGCCGCCGAGATACGCAGTATTTT. Its protein product is CASSERGRRDTQYF. The entire variable domain, with the rest obtained from reference TRBV2 and TRBJ2-3, is as follows: EPEVTQTPSHQVTQMGQEVILRCVPISNHLYFYWYRQILGQKVEFLVSFYNNEISEKSEIFDDQFSVERPDGSNFTLKIRSTKLEDSAMYFCASSERGRRDTQYFGPGTRLTVL.

The chain has TRBV4-1 and TRBJ2-5, with D perhaps matching TRBD2 (6 bases). The CDR3 sequence is 15 residues long. The germline V and J ends were trimmed by 1 base and 2 bases, with 11 bases remaining between them. Germline V gives CDR1 MGHRA, CDR2 YSYEKL. The CDR3 reads CASSQVGGDQETQYF. CDR3 in DNA: TGCGCCAGCAGCCAAGTGGGGGGAGATCAAGAGACCCAGTACTTC.

The chain uses TRBV4-2 and TRBJ2-3; 9 nucleotides match TRBD2. Trimming at V came to 0 bases and at J to 4 bases, leaving 8 bases not matched to a gene. The CDR3 has 17 amino acids. The germline V gene encodes CDR1 LGHNA and CDR2 YNFKEQ. CDR3: CASSQDLVAGDPDTQYF. The CDR3 DNA reads as TGTGCCAGCAGCCAAGATTTGGTAGCGGGAGATCCAGATACGCAGTATTTT.

The rearrangement uses TRBV7-2 and TRBJ2-3, with TRBD2 identical over 8 bases. The CDR3 length is 16 residues. CDR1 and CDR2 (germline): SGHTA, FQGNSA. The trim removed 4 bases at V and 0 bases at J, leaving 6 bases unmatched. The DNA of the CDR3 is TGTGCCAGCAGCTACTTAGCGGGGACTAGCACAGATACGCAGTATTTT. Protein product: CASSYLAGTSTDTQYF.

The chain couples TRBV28 to TRBJ1-4; D possibly corresponds to TRBD1 (6 bases). CDR3 length equals 15 residues. Trimming took off 5 bases at V and 4 bases at J, with 14 bases between the two ends. Looked up from germline, CDR1 is MDHEN and CDR2 is SYDVKM. CDR3 sequence (DNA): TGTGCCAGCAGTCCCTCCGGGACATTTAATGAAAAACTGTTTTTT. Residues: CASSPSGTFNEKLFF. Drawing the rest from reference TRBV28 and TRBJ1-4, the complete variable domain is DVKVTQSSRYLVKRTGEKVFLECVQDMDHENMFWYRQDPGLGLRLIYFSYDVKMKEKGDIPEGYSVSREKKERFSLILESASTNQTSMYLCASSPSGTFNEKLFFGSGTQLSVL.

The genes are TRBV2 and TRBJ1-4; D possibly corresponds to TRBD1 (5 bases). CDR3 length equals 16 residues. Germline-derived CDR1 and CDR2 are SNHLY and FYNNEI. V lost 2 bases and J lost 6, with 16 bases in between. Written as DNA, the CDR3 is TGTGCCAGCAGTGAATTCTATGGGGGAACGGATGAAAAACTGTTTTTT. It translates to CASSEFYGGTDEKLFF. Full variable domain (remainder filled in from reference TRBV2 and TRBJ1-4): EPEVTQTPSHQVTQMGQEVILRCVPISNHLYFYWYRQILGQKVEFLVSFYNNEISEKSEIFDDQFSVERPDGSNFTLKIRSTKLEDSAMYFCASSEFYGGTDEKLFFGSGTQLSVL.

This chain uses TRBV5-1 with TRBJ2-1; no firm D call. The CDR3 is made up of 16 amino acids. The V end was cut by 4 bases, the J end by 8 bases, with 22 bases between. CDR1 and CDR2 from the germline V gene are SGHRS and YFSETQ. The CDR3 nucleotides are TGCGCCAGCAGCCGAGTAGTGAGAAGCTTGTCCCATGAGCAGTTCTTC. It yields the protein CASSRVVRSLSHEQFF.

This clone was observed a single time. The gene calls are TRBV28 and TRBJ2-5; 7 bases map to TRBD2. Germline V gene sequence: CDR1 MDHEN, CDR2 SYDVKM. After removal of 7 bases from V and 7 bases from J, the junction contained 15 bases not matched to a gene. The CDR3 consists of 15 residues. CDR3 DNA sequence: TGTGCCAGCATCCCTCTATCGGGAGGAACGGGGACCCAGTACTTC. It translates to CASIPLSGGTGTQYF.

The chain combines TRBV18 with TRBJ2-7, with 7 bases fitting TRBD1. This CDR3 region has 16 residues. Germline V gene lookup returns CDR1 KGHSH and CDR2 LQKENI. J lost 5 bases, V lost 6 bases, and 16 bases had no gene match. In DNA, the CDR3 is TGTGCCAGCTCCGAGATTTTGGGGCAGGGGGTAAACGAGCAGTACTTC. Protein product: CASSEILGQGVNEQYF.

The rearrangement joins TRBV5-1 to TRBJ2-5; D is possibly TRBD1 (6 bases). The V gene lost 0 bases and the J gene lost 4 bases, with 13 bases spanning the gap. This CDR3 has 15 residues. CDR1 is SGHRS, CDR2 YFSETQ, per germline. The CDR3 reads CASSLAATGGETQYF. The DNA of the CDR3 is TGCGCCAGCAGCTTGGCCGCGACAGGTGGAGAGACCCAGTACTTC.